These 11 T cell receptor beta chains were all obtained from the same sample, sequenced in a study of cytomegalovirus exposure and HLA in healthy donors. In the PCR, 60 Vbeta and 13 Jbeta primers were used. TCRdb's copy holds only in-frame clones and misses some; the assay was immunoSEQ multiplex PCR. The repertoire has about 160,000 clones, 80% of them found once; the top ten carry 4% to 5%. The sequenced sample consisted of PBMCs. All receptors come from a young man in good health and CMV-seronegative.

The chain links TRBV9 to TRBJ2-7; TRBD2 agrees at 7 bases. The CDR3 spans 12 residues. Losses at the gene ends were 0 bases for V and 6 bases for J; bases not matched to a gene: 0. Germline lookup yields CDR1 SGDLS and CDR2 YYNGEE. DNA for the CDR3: TGTGCCAGCAGCGTAGGGGGGGGCGAGCAGTACTTC. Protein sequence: CASSVGGGEQYF.

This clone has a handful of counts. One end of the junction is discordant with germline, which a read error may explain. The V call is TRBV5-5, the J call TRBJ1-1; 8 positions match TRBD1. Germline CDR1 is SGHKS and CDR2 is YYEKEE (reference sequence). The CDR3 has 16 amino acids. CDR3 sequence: CASSQARYRGALKAFF. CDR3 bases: TGCGCCAGCAGCCAAGCTAGATACAGGGGGGCCCTGAAAGCTTTCTTT.

In DNA form, the CDR3 reads TGCGCCAGCAGCAGGGATATCCAGGGGACCTATTATGGCTACACCTTC. Protein: CASSRDIQGTYYGYTF. The chain combines TRBV5-1 with TRBJ1-2, with D tentatively TRBD1 (6 bases). Trimming pared 4 bases from V and 5 bases from J, leaving 21 bases between. CDR3 size: 16 residues. Germline lookup yields CDR1 SGHRS and CDR2 YFSETQ. The full variable domain, in which reference TRBV5-1 and TRBJ1-2 provide the parts outside the CDR3, is KAGVTQTPRYLIKTRGQQVTLSCSPISGHRSVSWYQQTPGQGLQFLFEYFSETQRNKGNFPGRFSGRQFSNSRSEMNVSTLELGDSALYLCASSRDIQGTYYGYTFGSGTRLTVV.

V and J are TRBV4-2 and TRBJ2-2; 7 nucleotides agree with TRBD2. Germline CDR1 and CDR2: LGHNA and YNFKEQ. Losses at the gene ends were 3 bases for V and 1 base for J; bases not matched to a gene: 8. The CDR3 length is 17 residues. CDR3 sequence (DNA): TGTGCCAGCAGCCACCTGCCGGGACTACTGAACACCGGGGAGCTGTTTTTT. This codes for CASSHLPGLLNTGELFF.

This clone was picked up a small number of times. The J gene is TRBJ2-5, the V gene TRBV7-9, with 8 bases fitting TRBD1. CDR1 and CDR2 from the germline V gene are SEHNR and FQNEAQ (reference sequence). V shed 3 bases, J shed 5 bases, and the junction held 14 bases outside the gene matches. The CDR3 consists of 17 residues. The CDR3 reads CASSLATYGQGAETQYF. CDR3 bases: TGTGCCAGCAGCTTGGCAACCTACGGACAGGGTGCGGAGACCCAGTACTTC.

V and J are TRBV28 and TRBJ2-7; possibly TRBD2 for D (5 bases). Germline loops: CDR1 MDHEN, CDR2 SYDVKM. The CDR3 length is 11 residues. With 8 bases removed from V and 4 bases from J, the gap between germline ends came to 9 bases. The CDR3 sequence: CASSGKYEQYF. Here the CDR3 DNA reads TGTGCCAGCTCGGGGAAGTACGAGCAGTACTTC. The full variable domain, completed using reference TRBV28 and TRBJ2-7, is DVKVTQSSRYLVKRTGEKVFLECVQDMDHENMFWYRQDPGLGLRLIYFSYDVKMKEKGDIPEGYSVSREKKERFSLILESASTNQTSMYLCASSGKYEQYFGPGTRLTVT.

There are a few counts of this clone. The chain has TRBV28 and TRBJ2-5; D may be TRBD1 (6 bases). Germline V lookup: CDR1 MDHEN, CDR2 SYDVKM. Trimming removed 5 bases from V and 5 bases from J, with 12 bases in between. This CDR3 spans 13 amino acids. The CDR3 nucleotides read TGTGCCAGCAGTCTACAGGGTTGGGAGACCCAGTACTTC. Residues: CASSLQGWETQYF.

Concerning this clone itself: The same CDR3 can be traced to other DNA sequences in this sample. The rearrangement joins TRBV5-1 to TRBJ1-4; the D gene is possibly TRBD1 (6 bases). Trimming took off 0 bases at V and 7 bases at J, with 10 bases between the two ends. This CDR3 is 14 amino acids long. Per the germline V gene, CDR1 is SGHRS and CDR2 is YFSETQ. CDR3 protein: CASSLVGGREKLFF. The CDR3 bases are TGCGCCAGCAGCTTGGTCGGGGGGCGTGAAAAACTGTTTTTT.

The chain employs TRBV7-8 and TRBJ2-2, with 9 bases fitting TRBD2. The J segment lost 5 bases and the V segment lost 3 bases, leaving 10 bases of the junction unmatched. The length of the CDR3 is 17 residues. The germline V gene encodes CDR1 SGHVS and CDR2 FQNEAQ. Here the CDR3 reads CASSFPGRGGGTGELFF. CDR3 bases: TGTGCCAGCAGCTTCCCCGGGCGGGGGGGAGGAACCGGGGAGCTGTTTTTT.

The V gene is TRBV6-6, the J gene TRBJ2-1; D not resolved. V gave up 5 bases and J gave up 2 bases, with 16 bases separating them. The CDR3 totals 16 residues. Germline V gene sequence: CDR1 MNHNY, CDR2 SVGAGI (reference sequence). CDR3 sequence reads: CASSLFGQDAYNEQFF. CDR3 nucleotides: TGTGCCAGCAGTCTTTTTGGGCAGGATGCCTACAATGAGCAGTTCTTC.

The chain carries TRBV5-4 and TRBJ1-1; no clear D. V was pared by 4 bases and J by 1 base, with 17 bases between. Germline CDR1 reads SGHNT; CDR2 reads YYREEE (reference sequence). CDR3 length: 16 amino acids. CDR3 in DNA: TGTGCCAGCAGCCACTGGACCCTACGGGGGAACACTGAAGCTTTCTTT. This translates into CASSHWTLRGNTEAFF.